These 6 T cell receptor beta chains came from one sample sequenced in a study of blood T cells in healthy people across ages. A second roughly 6 to 12 cycle PCR used barcoded and J-beta primers. TCRdb re-called the 5' RACE reads through MiXCR, storing one row per CDR3 protein. This table holds 250,000 to 300,000 distinct CDR3 sequences, 27% found once. The sequenced sample was blood. Receptor source: a woman between 65 and 79 years old in good health.

On this clonotype: The conserved final phenylalanine or tryptophan is absent from the CDR3, which likely points to a read error. The rearrangement uses TRBV29-1 and TRBJ2-5; the D is unclear. The CDR3 runs 15 residues. The V gene lost 5 bases and the J gene lost 1 base, with 17 bases spanning the gap. Germline lookup yields CDR1 SQVTM and CDR2 ANQGSEA. The CDR3 DNA reads TGCAGCGTTCTTAGGACCCTGCAATTCCAAGAGACCCAGTACCTC. As protein: CSVLRTLQFQETQYL.

J is TRBJ1-4 and V is TRBV5-5; D possibly corresponds to TRBD1 (6 bases). Germline V gene sequence: CDR1 SGHKS, CDR2 YYEKEE (reference sequence). The CDR3 has 15 amino acids. Trimming cost V 5 bases and J 5 bases, with 16 bases left between them. CDR3 protein: CASRGIGGANEKLFF. CDR3 nucleotide sequence: TGTGCCAGCAGGGGGATTGGGGGGGCCAATGAAAAACTGTTTTTT. The whole variable domain, remainder taken from reference TRBV5-5 and TRBJ1-4, is DAGVTQSPTHLIKTRGQQVTLRCSPISGHKSVSWYQQVLGQGPQFIFQYYEKEERGRGNFPDRFSARQFPNYSSELNVNALLLGDSALYLCASRGIGGANEKLFFGSGTQLSVL.

This clonotype was counted only a few times. CDR3 bases: TGTGCCAGCAGCCATGAGACAGGTTGGGAGACCCAGTACTTC. Translation gives CASSHETGWETQYF. The J gene is TRBJ2-5, the V gene TRBV16, with a weak D call TRBD1 (6 bases). Germline loops: CDR1 KGHSY, CDR2 FQNENV. The V gene lost 3 bases and the J gene lost 5 bases, with 13 bases spanning the gap. The CDR3 is 14 residues long.

V usage is TRBV28 and J usage is TRBJ1-4; D call uncertain. The CDR3 extends over 18 amino acids. Germline V gene data show CDR1 as MDHEN and CDR2 as SYDVKM. Trimming cost V 5 bases and J 0 bases, with 19 bases left between them. The CDR3 nucleotides are TGTGCCAGCAGTCCCGTGGGGTCGCGGATTGCAACTAATGAAAAACTGTTTTTT. Translation gives CASSPVGSRIATNEKLFF.

V usage is TRBV7-2 and J usage is TRBJ1-2; 9 nucleotides match TRBD1. In germline, CDR1 is SGHTA, CDR2 FQGNSA. V shed 5 bases, J shed 8 bases, and the junction held 9 bases outside the gene matches. The CDR3 runs 14 residues. CDR3 region: CASSTRGQGGGYTF. CDR3 sequence (DNA): TGTGCCAGCAGCACCCGGGGACAGGGAGGCGGCTACACCTTC. The variable domain in full, with the rest retrieved from reference TRBV7-2 and TRBJ1-2, is GAGVSQSPSNKVTEKGKDVELRCDPISGHTALYWYRQSLGQGLEFLIYFQGNSAPDKSGLPSDRFSAERTGGSVSTLTIQRTQQEDSAVYLCASSTRGQGGGYTFGSGTRLTVV.

A few counts support this clonotype. The V and J genes are TRBV6-1 and TRBJ1-3; a weak D match, TRBD1 (6 bases). The CDR3 spans 16 residues. Germline V CDR1 and CDR2: MNHNS, SASEGT. The V end was cut by 2 bases, the J end by 0 bases, with 11 bases between. The CDR3 nucleotides are TGTGCCAGCAGTGAAAGGTTGGGGGCCTCTGGAAACACCATATATTTT. This codes for CASSERLGASGNTIYF.